This T cell receptor beta chain is from a study of tumor and adjacent non-tumor tissue in lung cancer. CDR1 and CDR2 (germline): GTSNPN, SVGIG (reference sequence). The CDR3 totals 14 residues. A remark on this clonotype: The junction and the germline gene differ at one end; a read error may be behind it.

A modified ARM-PCR protocol with three rounds of nested PCR amplified TCRbeta. TCRdb fed the multiplex PCR reads into MiXCR, producing one record per CDR3 protein. Found here are approximately 53,000 distinct CDR3 sequences, 74% of them singletons; the top ten hold around 23%. RNA was extracted from bulk tissue without any cell sorting. This non-tumor lung sample came from over 3 cm beyond the tumor edge. Newly diagnosed lung cancer patients had thoracic surgery in China, August–late 2014, without prior chemotherapy. The rearrangement joins TRBV30 to TRBJ2-3; possibly TRBD2 for D (5 bases). Sequenced sample: distant non-tumor lung tissue. This receptor was identified in a woman aged 60 to 75 with non-small cell lung cancer. CDR3 residues: CAGSVRTAGDTHYF. In DNA, the CDR3 is TGTGCCGGGAGTGTAAGAACAGCCGGAGACACGCATTATTTT. The full variable domain, rest sourced from reference TRBV30 and TRBJ2-3, is SQTIHQWPATLVQPVGSPLSLECTVEGTSNPNLYWYRQAAGRGLQLLFYSVGIGQISSEVPQNLSASRPQDRQFILSSKKLLLSDSGFYLCAGSVRTAGDTHYFGPGTRLTVL.